Here is one T cell receptor beta chain with its context. TCRdb keeps only in-frame clones here, not all; method: immunoSEQ multiplex PCR. The table shows about 260,000 clones, with about 85% occurring only once. The CDR3 has 13 residues. V lost 1 base, J lost 0 bases, and 2 bases lay in between. The data derive from a study of blood T cell repertoires in COVID-19. Sequencing input: peripheral blood. The TCR was taken from a woman aged 50 to 65 who had recovered from COVID-19. This rearrangement joins TRBV12-3 or TRBV12-4 to TRBJ2-3; D gene ambiguous. The CDR3 spells CASSLVSTDTQYF. DNA for the CDR3: TGTGCCAGCAGTTTAGTAAGCACAGATACGCAGTATTTT.